Below are 21 T cell receptor beta chains sequenced from a single sample in a study of shared clonotypes between healthy human individuals. The data were produced by immunoSEQ multiplex PCR, yet TCRdb's version contains in-frame clones alone and is incomplete. Of 300,000 to 350,000 clones listed, more than 60% were seen once; the top ten hold about 10%. Sequenced material: memory CD4+ T cells sorted from blood. Described subset: CD45RA-negative fraction. The receptors here all came from a man aged 30-40 years in good health.

J is TRBJ2-2 and V is TRBV14; the D call may be TRBD1 or TRBD2 (6 bases each). Trimming pared 3 bases from V and 7 bases from J, leaving 15 bases between. The CDR3 totals 15 residues. Germline V lookup: CDR1 SGHDN, CDR2 FVKESK. CDR3 bases: TGTGCCAGCAGCCACCGAGGGGGGCTAGGCGGGGAGCTGTTTTTT. Translated, it gives CASSHRGGLGGELFF. Full variable domain (outside the CDR3, taken from reference TRBV14 and TRBJ2-2): EAGVTQFPSHSVIEKGQTVTLRCDPISGHDNLYWYRRVMGKEIKFLLHFVKESKQDESGMPNNRFLAERTGGTYSTLKVQPAELEDSGVYFCASSHRGGLGGELFFGEGSRLTVL.

This sequence joins TRBV27 and TRBJ2-6; TRBD1 matches 8 bases. Unmatched junction bases numbered 11, after V lost 3 bases and J lost 1 base. The CDR3 runs 19 residues. In germline, CDR1 is MNHEY, CDR2 SMNVEV (reference sequence). CDR3 protein: CASSFQGALGGSGANVLTF. CDR3 nucleotide sequence: TGTGCCAGCAGTTTCCAGGGGGCGCTAGGAGGATCTGGGGCCAACGTCCTGACTTTC.

V and J are TRBV4-3 and TRBJ2-2; 9 bases match TRBD2. Germline-derived CDR1 and CDR2 are LGHNA and YSLEER. J gave up 6 bases and V 1 base, and 3 bases lay outside the gene matches. The CDR3 covers 15 residues. CDR3 DNA sequence: TGCGCCAGCAGCCAAGCTCTAGCGGGATCCGGGGAGCTGTTTTTT. Its protein is CASSQALAGSGELFF.

This clone was seen a handful of times. The chain combines TRBV7-6 with TRBJ1-1; D gene uncertain. This CDR3 is 13 amino acids long. Germline-derived CDR1 and CDR2 are SGHVS and FNYEAQ. Trimming left V 0 bases short and J 6 bases short, with 8 bases between. The CDR3 sequence is CASSLAVLAEAFF. DNA of the CDR3: TGTGCCAGCAGCTTAGCGGTGTTGGCTGAAGCTTTCTTT.

This clone was picked up one time. J is TRBJ1-2 and V is TRBV28; D might be TRBD1 (6 bases). V was shortened by 6 bases and J by 4 bases, with 12 bases between the two germline ends. CDR3 length equals 13 residues. The germline V gene has CDR1 MDHEN and CDR2 SYDVKM. The CDR3 DNA reads TGTGCCAGCAGCACGACAGGAGGCTATGGCTACACCTTC. The encoded protein is CASSTTGGYGYTF.

This sequence joins TRBV4-2 and TRBJ2-1; no clear D gene. This CDR3 contains 14 residues. Germline CDR1 reads LGHNA; CDR2 reads YNFKEQ. V lost 0 bases and J lost 4, with 7 bases in between. The CDR3 coding sequence is TGTGCCAGCAGCCAAGAAAGATCTTACAATGAGCAGTTCTTC. Protein product: CASSQERSYNEQFF.

The chain combines TRBV27 with TRBJ2-6; D remains ambiguous. The length of the CDR3 is 14 residues. The germline CDR1 and CDR2 sequences are MNHEY and SMNVEV (reference sequence). Trimming took 4 bases from V and 2 from J, leaving 6 bases between them. The CDR3 protein is CASSSNAGANVLTF. The CDR3 region has the DNA TGTGCCAGCAGTTCGAATGCTGGGGCCAACGTCCTGACTTTC.

The genes are TRBV5-1 and TRBJ2-7; D gene uncertain. The CDR3 has 14 amino acids. V gave up 1 base and J gave up 4 bases, with 12 bases separating them. Germline-derived CDR1 and CDR2 are SGHRS and YFSETQ. This CDR3 is CASSLLPLGYEQYF. The DNA for the CDR3 is TGCGCCAGCAGCTTGCTCCCCTTGGGGTACGAGCAGTACTTC.

This clone was counted ten times or more. The chain links TRBV9 to TRBJ1-1, with 7 positions matching TRBD1. The length of the CDR3 is 15 residues. V trimming: 4 bases; J trimming: 5 bases; junction bases outside the gene matches: 11. Germline lookup yields CDR1 SGDLS and CDR2 YYNGEE. The CDR3 nucleotides are TGTGCCAGCAGCTATATATTAGGGGGCTTGACTGAAGCTTTCTTT. Translating gives CASSYILGGLTEAFF.

The genes are TRBV10-2 and TRBJ2-1; 9 bases map to TRBD2. Germline V gives CDR1 WSHSY, CDR2 SAAADI. This CDR3 region has 16 residues. Losses at the gene ends were 5 bases for V and 0 bases for J; bases not matched to a gene: 5. CDR3 nucleotides: TGCGCCAGCAGTTACAGTAGCGGGGGCTCCTACAATGAGCAGTTCTTC. Translated, it gives CASSYSSGGSYNEQFF.

V gene TRBV5-1 combines with J gene TRBJ2-5; weak D call: TRBD2 (6 bases). CDR3 length: 18 residues. Germline CDR1 SGHRS, CDR2 YFSETQ. Trimming left V 4 bases short and J 2 bases short, with 24 bases between. The CDR3 DNA follows: TGCGCCAGCAGCACGGGGGTTTCAGCTAGAGGATCACAAGAGACCCAGTACTTC. This gives the protein CASSTGVSARGSQETQYF. The complete variable domain, with remaining parts taken from reference TRBV5-1 and TRBJ2-5, reads KAGVTQTPRYLIKTRGQQVTLSCSPISGHRSVSWYQQTPGQGLQFLFEYFSETQRNKGNFPGRFSGRQFSNSRSEMNVSTLELGDSALYLCASSTGVSARGSQETQYFGPGTRLLVL.

Here the CDR3 reads CASSLRRGDYNEQFF. CDR3 sequence (DNA): TGTGCCAGCAGCTTACGTAGAGGTGACTACAATGAGCAGTTCTTC. The rearrangement links TRBV7-2 to TRBJ2-1, with D uncertain. V dropped 2 bases and J dropped 3 bases, with 11 bases sitting between them. Germline CDR1 SGHTA, CDR2 FQGNSA. This CDR3 spans 15 amino acids.

This clone was seen only a few times. V gene TRBV4-1 combines with J gene TRBJ1-2, with 7 bases aligning to TRBD1. The ends lost 3 bases at V and 6 bases at J; junction bases unmatched: 7. The CDR3 has 14 amino acids. Per the germline V gene, CDR1 is MGHRA and CDR2 is YSYEKL. CDR3 region: CASSQTQGNDGYTF. CDR3 in DNA: TGCGCCAGCAGCCAGACACAGGGGAACGATGGCTACACCTTC.

The J gene is TRBJ2-1, the V gene TRBV11-3; D is possibly TRBD2 (6 bases). This CDR3 spans 13 amino acids. V lost 5 bases and J lost 8, with 13 bases in between. CDR1 is SGHNT, CDR2 YENEEA, per germline. For the CDR3, the DNA is TGTGCCAGCAGCGCGACTAGTTTCGATGAGCAGTTCTTC. Its protein is CASSATSFDEQFF.

This clone was seen just once. The chain recombines TRBV19 with TRBJ1-2, with D possibly being TRBD1 (5 bases). The germline gives CDR1 LNHDA, CDR2 SQIVND (reference sequence). V was cut by 3 bases and J by 3 bases, with 11 bases left in between. The CDR3 totals 14 residues. Here the CDR3 DNA reads TGTGCCAGTAGTATCGCCCCGGGGGACTATGGCTACACCTTC. Amino acid sequence: CASSIAPGDYGYTF.

With respect to this clone: Here the CDR3 omits its conserved ending phenylalanine or tryptophan, so a read error is the likely source. The chain employs TRBV10-3 and TRBJ1-2; D ambiguous. Deletions cut 4 bases from V and 9 bases from J, with 15 bases between. CDR3 length equals 13 residues. Germline V CDR1 and CDR2: ENHRY, SYGVKD. The CDR3 loop is CAISAPRNRSYTS. The DNA for the CDR3 is TGTGCCATCAGTGCTCCAAGGAATAGGAGCTACACCTCC.

The V gene is TRBV10-2, the J gene TRBJ2-1; D is unresolved. The CDR3 sequence is 13 residues long. Germline V gives CDR1 WSHSY, CDR2 SAAADI. The V and J ends lost 10 bases and 3 bases respectively, with 13 bases between them. The CDR3 nucleotides are TGCGCCACCCGGAGCTGGGGCTACAATGAGCAGTTCTTC. This codes for CATRSWGYNEQFF.

This clone has a handful of counts. The rearrangement joins TRBV29-1 to TRBJ2-7; D not certain. Germline V gene data show CDR1 as SQVTM and CDR2 as ANQGSEA. Trimming took off 7 bases at V and 0 bases at J, with 7 bases between the two ends. This CDR3 contains 11 residues. The CDR3 DNA reads TGCAGCGCCCGAAACTCCTACGAGCAGTACTTC. It specifies CSARNSYEQYF.

CDR3 DNA sequence: TGTGCCAGCTCACCTTACGGGACAGGGGTTAATGAAAAACTGTTTTTT. This sequence encodes CASSPYGTGVNEKLFF. The rearrangement links TRBV18 to TRBJ1-4; 10 nucleotides match TRBD1. The CDR3 is made up of 16 amino acids. CDR1 is KGHSH and CDR2 is LQKENI in the germline V gene. The trim removed 3 bases at V and 4 bases at J, leaving 5 bases unmatched. The full variable domain, in which reference TRBV18 and TRBJ1-4 provide the parts outside the CDR3, is NAGVMQNPRHLVRRRGQEARLRCSPMKGHSHVYWYRQLPEEGLKFMVYLQKENIIDESGMPKERFSAEFPKEGPSILRIQQVVRGDSAAYFCASSPYGTGVNEKLFFGSGTQLSVL.

The chain uses TRBV28 and TRBJ1-2; tentatively, D is TRBD1 (6 bases). Per germline, CDR1 MDHEN and CDR2 SYDVKM. The CDR3 is 12 residues long. V was cut by 10 bases and J by 5 bases, with 14 bases left in between. Here the CDR3 reads CATVEGGYGYTF. The CDR3 DNA is TGTGCCACCGTGGAGGGGGGATATGGCTACACCTTC.

This chain links TRBV4-3 with TRBJ2-3, with TRBD1 identical over 7 bases. V was pared by 4 bases and J by 1 base, with 2 bases of the junction left unmatched. Germline-derived CDR1 and CDR2 are LGHNA and YSLEER. This CDR3 is built from 14 residues. CDR3 protein: CASSPGTGTDTQYF. CDR3 bases: TGCGCCAGCAGCCCCGGGACAGGCACAGATACGCAGTATTTT.